Shown below are 3 T cell receptor beta chains from a single sample sequenced in a study of radiation and T cells in renal cell carcinoma. Only in-frame clones appear in the TCRdb table, and some are missing; sequencing was by immunoSEQ multiplex PCR. Of 100,000 to 150,000 clones in the sample, about 81% were seen once. Noted time point: blood 2 weeks post-SBRT. The treatment was: 15 Gy SBRT to primary tumor, nephrectomy 4 weeks later. This specimen was blood, taken from a patient whose treatment included radiotherapy and nephrectomy. Source of these receptors: a man aged 50 to 59 with renal cell carcinoma.

J is TRBJ2-6 and V is TRBV7-9, with no clear D. The CDR3 extends over 15 amino acids. Per germline, CDR1 SEHNR and CDR2 FQNEAQ (reference sequence). V was pared by 1 base and J by 1 base, with 5 bases between. CDR3 sequence (DNA): TGTGCCAGCAGCTTAGGGACGTCTGGGGCCAACGTCCTGACTTTC. This encodes CASSLGTSGANVLTF.

This chain connects TRBV5-6 to TRBJ2-5; D possibly corresponds to TRBD2 (7 bases). V lost 2 bases and J lost 5, with 13 bases in between. Per germline, CDR1 SGHDT and CDR2 YYEEEE. The CDR3 is 14 residues long. The CDR3 DNA sequence: TGTGCCAGCAGCTTCGGGGGGCGTTGGGAGACCCAGTACTTC. Translation gives CASSFGGRWETQYF. The full variable domain, with the rest looked up from reference TRBV5-6 and TRBJ2-5, is DAGVTQSPTHLIKTRGQQVTLRCSPKSGHDTVSWYQQALGQGPQFIFQYYEEEERQRGNFPDRFSGHQFPNYSSELNVNALLLGDSALYLCASSFGGRWETQYFGPGTRLLVL.

This chain uses TRBV5-1 with TRBJ2-5; TRBD1 agrees at 8 bases. The DNA matches TRBJ2-7 better at its end, which makes the J call doubtful. Per the germline V gene, CDR1 is SGHRS and CDR2 is YFSETQ. The CDR3 sequence is 15 residues long. The CDR3 loop is CASSLGGTGGYEQYF. In DNA, the CDR3 is TGCGCCAGCAGCTTGGGAGGTACAGGGGGCTACGAGCAGTACTTC.